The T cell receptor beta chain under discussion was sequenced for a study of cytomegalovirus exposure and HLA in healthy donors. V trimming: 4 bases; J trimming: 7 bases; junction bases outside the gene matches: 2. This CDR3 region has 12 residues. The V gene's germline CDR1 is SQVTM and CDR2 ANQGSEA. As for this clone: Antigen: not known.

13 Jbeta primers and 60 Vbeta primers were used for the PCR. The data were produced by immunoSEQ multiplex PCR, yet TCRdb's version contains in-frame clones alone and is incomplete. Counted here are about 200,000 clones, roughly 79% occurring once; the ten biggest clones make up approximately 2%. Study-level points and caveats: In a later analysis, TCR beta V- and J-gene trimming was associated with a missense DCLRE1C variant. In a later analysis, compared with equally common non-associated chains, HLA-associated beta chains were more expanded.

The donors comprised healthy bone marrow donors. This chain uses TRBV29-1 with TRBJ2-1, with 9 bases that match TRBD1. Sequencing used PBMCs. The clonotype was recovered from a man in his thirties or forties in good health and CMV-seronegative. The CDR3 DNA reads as TGCAGCGTTGTGACAGGGGGAAATGAGCAGTTCTTC. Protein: CSVVTGGNEQFF.